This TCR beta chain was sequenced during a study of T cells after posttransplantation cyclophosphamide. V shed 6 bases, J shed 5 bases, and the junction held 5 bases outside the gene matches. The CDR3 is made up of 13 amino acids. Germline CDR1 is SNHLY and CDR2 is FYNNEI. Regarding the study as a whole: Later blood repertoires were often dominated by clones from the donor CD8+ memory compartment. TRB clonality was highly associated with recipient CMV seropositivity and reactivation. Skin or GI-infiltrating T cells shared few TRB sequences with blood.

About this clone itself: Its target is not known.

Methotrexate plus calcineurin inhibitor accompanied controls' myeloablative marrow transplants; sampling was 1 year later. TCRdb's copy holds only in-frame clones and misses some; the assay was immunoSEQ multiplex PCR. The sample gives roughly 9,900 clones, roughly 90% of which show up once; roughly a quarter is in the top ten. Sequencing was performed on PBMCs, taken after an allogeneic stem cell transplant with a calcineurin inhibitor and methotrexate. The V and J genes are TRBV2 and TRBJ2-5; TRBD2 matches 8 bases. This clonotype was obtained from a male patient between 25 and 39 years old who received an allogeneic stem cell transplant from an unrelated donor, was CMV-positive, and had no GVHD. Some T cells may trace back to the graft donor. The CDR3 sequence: CASRGLDGETQYF. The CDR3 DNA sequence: TGTGCCAGCAGGGGACTAGATGGGGAGACCCAGTACTTC.